This T cell receptor beta chain was observed in a study of blood T cell repertoires in COVID-19. Clinical history reported by participants formed the basis on which cohorts were assigned. Symptom resolution, clearance, or two negative PCRs marked the recovered donors of Cohort 3. Germline V gene sequence: CDR1 SGHRS, CDR2 YFSETQ. J gave up 4 bases and V 0 bases, and 6 bases lay outside the gene matches. There are 15 residues in the CDR3. In the authors' workflow: Counts of nucleated cells, estimated from reference gene primer amplification, were obtained. Only in-frame clones appear in the TCRdb table, and some are missing; sequencing was by immunoSEQ multiplex PCR. Clone size and the V and J calls come from that table; the DNA yielded D and trimming. In the table there are roughly 220,000 clones, 88% of which are singletons. This clone appeared a single time.

This sequence joins TRBV5-1 and TRBJ1-2; TRBD1 matches 7 bases. Sequencing input: PBMCs or T cells enriched from blood (not recorded which). The clonotype originates from a woman between 25 and 40 years old who had recovered from COVID-19. CDR3 loop: CASSLEGQVFYGYTF. In DNA form, the CDR3 reads TGCGCCAGCAGCTTGGAAGGACAGGTCTTCTATGGCTACACCTTC.